This paragraph reports one TCR beta chain. The antigen is undetermined. Blood genomic DNA input for TRB amplification was 250-500 ng. This sample is part of a study of T and B cells in COVID-19 patients. About the study: Median age was approximately 35 years in the recovered cohort and about 67 years in the active-infection cohort. Whole-study results and caveats: Patients with COVID-19 reportedly showed strongly skewed T cell receptor beta variable and joining gene usage. Of about 2,400 TCR clusters found only in the recovered cohort, 25 to 35 had low generation probability.

CDR3 length: 14 amino acids. V lost 4 bases, J lost 4 bases, and 6 bases stayed unmatched. From germline, CDR1 is SGHNT and CDR2 YYREEE (reference sequence). BIOMED2 TRB-A/B primer pools were used in multiplex TRB PCR. TCRdb called the multiplex PCR reads again in MiXCR, with one record for every CDR3 protein. The table lists about 27,000 distinct CDR3 sequences, 30% to 35% of them singletons, with around 1.8% in the top ten. V is TRBV5-4 and J is TRBJ1-1; 8 bases line up with TRBD1. The material sequenced was blood. This TCR was sampled from a human donor who had recovered from COVID-19. DNA for the CDR3: TGTGCCAGCAGCCCGAAACAGGGGGGCACTGAAGCTTTCTTT. Translating gives CASSPKQGGTEAFF.